Listed below are T cell receptor beta chains from one sample, sequenced in a study of blood T cell repertoires in COVID-19. This table comes from immunoSEQ multiplex PCR, and its TCRdb copy is limited to in-frame clones, with some not included. The table includes around 220,000 clones, 75% to 90% detected once. The sample taken for sequencing was PBMCs or T cells enriched from blood (not recorded which). These receptors originate from a woman aged 30 to 39 with acute COVID-19. The CDR3 runs from the conserved cysteine through the conserved F or W. D genes are given only for firm matches. Only part of the rows carry a size: once, few, many, or a class if the clone is expanded.

CDR3aa	CDR3nt	j_gene	abundance	d_gene	v_gene
CSVGGLAGGYSYNEQFF	TGCAGCGTTGGGGGACTAGCGGGAGGGTACTCCTACAATGAGCAGTTCTTC	TRBJ2-1	NA	TRBD2	TRBV29-1
CASSMYSGANVLTF	TGTGCCAGCAGTATGTATTCTGGGGCCAACGTCCTGACTTTC	TRBJ2-6	NA	NA	TRBV27
CASGTVSNQPQHF	TGTGCTAGTGGGACAGTTAGCAATCAGCCCCAGCATTTT	TRBJ1-5	NA	NA	TRBV12-5
CASSRLVGETQYF	TGTGCCAGCAGTAGACTGGTCGGGGAGACCCAGTACTTC	TRBJ2-5	NA	NA	TRBV12-3/TRBV12-4
CASSPKRRDTQYF	TGTGCCAGCAGTCCAAAGAGGCGAGATACGCAGTATTTT	TRBJ2-3	NA	NA	TRBV12-3/TRBV12-4
CASTLGQGFTGELFF	TGTGCCAGCACCCTTGGACAGGGCTTCACCGGGGAGCTGTTTTTT	TRBJ2-2	NA	TRBD1	TRBV27
CASSLVREVDNNEQFF	TGTGCCAGCAGCTTGGTTCGGGAGGTGGATAACAATGAGCAGTTCTTC	TRBJ2-1	NA	TRBD2	TRBV7-6
CASSARGGDYGYTF	TGTGCCAGCAGCGCCCGAGGGGGTGACTATGGCTACACCTTC	TRBJ1-2	NA	NA	TRBV7-9
CAISELYTEAFF	TGTGCCATCAGTGAACTTTACACTGAAGCTTTCTTT	TRBJ1-1	NA	NA	TRBV10-3
CASSLVNANTGELFF	TGTGCCAGCAGCTTAGTCAATGCGAACACCGGGGAGCTGTTTTTT	TRBJ2-2	NA	NA	TRBV11-2
CAIKWGGRRGYTF	TGTGCCATCAAGTGGGGGGGGCGAAGAGGCTACACCTTC	TRBJ1-2	NA	NA	TRBV10-3
CASGTRNEQFF	TGTGCCAGCGGAACGAGGAATGAGCAGTTCTTC	TRBJ2-1	few	NA	TRBV28
CASAGTVAYEQYF	TGTGCCAGCGCGGGGACAGTCGCCTACGAGCAGTACTTC	TRBJ2-7	NA	NA	TRBV2
CASSHPGRDSPLHF	TGTGCCAGCAGCCATCCTGGGAGGGATTCACCCCTCCACTTT	TRBJ1-6	NA	NA	TRBV4-2
CASNTGAGNTIYF	TGTGCCAGCAACACAGGGGCTGGAAACACCATATATTTT	TRBJ1-3	NA	TRBD1	TRBV19